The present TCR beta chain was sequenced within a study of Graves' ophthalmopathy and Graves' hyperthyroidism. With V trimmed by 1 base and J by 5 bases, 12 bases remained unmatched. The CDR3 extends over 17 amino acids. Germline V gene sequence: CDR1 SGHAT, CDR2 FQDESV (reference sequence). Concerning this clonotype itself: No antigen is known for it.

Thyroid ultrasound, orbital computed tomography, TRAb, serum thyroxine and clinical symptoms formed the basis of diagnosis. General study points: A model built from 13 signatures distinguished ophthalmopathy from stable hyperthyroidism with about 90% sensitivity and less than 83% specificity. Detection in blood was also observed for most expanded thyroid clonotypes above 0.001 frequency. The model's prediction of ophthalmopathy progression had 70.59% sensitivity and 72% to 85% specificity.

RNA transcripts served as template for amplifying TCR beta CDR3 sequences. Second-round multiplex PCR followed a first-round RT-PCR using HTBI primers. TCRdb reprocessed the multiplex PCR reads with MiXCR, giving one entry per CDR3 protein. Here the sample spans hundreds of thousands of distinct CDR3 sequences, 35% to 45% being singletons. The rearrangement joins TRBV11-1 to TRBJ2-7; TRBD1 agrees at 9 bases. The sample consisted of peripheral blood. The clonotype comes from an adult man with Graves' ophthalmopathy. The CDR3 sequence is CASSLEFSGQGGHEQYF. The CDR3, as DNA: TGTGCCAGCAGCTTAGAATTTTCGGGACAGGGTGGCCACGAGCAGTACTTC.